This T cell receptor beta chain was identified during a study of patients and donors after allogeneic stem cell transplantation. TCRdb re-analysed the RT-PCR reads in MiXCR, keeping a single row per CDR3 protein. The data show 200,000 to 250,000 distinct CDR3 sequences, with about 37% seen just once and more than 9% held by the top ten. The CDR3 extends over 15 amino acids. Germline-derived CDR1 and CDR2 are DFQATT and SNEGSKA (reference sequence). Trimming pared 3 bases from V and 0 bases from J, leaving 12 bases between. This TCR was sampled from a human donor who was either an allogeneic HSCT recipient or a stem cell or donor lymphocyte infusion donor (not recorded which). It is not recorded whose cells these are; they may come from a transplant donor. Sequencing input: blood, either unsorted or a sorted T cell fraction (not recorded which). The chain combines TRBV20-1 with TRBJ1-3; D remains ambiguous. CDR3 DNA: TGCAGTGCTAGTTGGGGAGAGTTCTCTGGAAACACCATATATTTT. It translates to CSASWGEFSGNTIYF.